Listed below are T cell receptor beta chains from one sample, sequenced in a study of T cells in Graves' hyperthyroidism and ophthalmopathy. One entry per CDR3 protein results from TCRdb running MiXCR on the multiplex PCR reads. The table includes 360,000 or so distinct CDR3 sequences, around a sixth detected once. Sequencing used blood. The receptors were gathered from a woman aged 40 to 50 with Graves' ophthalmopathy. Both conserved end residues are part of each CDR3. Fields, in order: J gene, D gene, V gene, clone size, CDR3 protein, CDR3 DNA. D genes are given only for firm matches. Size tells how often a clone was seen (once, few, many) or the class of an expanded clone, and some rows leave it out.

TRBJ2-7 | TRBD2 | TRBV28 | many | CASSLGTSGSSYEQYF | TGTGCCAGCAGTTTGGGTACTAGCGGGAGCTCCTACGAGCAGTACTTC
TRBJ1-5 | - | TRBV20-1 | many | CSVNRQSNQPQHF | TGCAGTGTCAATAGACAGTCTAATCAGCCCCAGCATTTT
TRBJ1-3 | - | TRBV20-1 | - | CSARVDLSRTQYRGGNTIYF | TGCAGTGCTAGAGTGGATCTCTCTCGAACTCAGTATAGGGGTGGAAACACCATATATTTT
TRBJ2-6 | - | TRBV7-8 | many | CASSPRRTGANVLTF | TGTGCCAGCAGCCCGCGAAGGACTGGGGCCAACGTCCTGACTTTC
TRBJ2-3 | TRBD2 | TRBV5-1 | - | CASSLYAGVDTQYF | TGCGCCAGCAGCTTGTATGCGGGGGTAGATACGCAGTATTTT
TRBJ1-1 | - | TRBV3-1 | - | CASGQGLARFSPATEAFF | TGTGCCAGCGGCCAAGGTCTAGCCCGATTTTCCCCGGCGACTGAAGCTTTCTTT
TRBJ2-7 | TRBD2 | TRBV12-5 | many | CASGPGLAGRFVAYEQYF | TGTGCTAGTGGTCCCGGACTAGCGGGAAGGTTTGTCGCCTACGAGCAGTACTTC
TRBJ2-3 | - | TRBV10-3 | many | CAISEITGVTDTQYF | TGTGCCATCAGTGAGATAACGGGAGTTACAGATACGCAGTATTTT
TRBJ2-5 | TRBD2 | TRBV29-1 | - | CSVESSGSGETQYF | TGCAGCGTTGAATCCAGCGGGAGTGGAGAGACCCAGTACTTC
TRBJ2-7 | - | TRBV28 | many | CASSHSFSYEQYF | TGTGCCAGCAGTCACAGCTTCTCCTACGAGCAGTACTTC
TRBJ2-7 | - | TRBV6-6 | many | CASSYPVVF | TGTGCCAGCAGTTACCCGGTGGTCTTC
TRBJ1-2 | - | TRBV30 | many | CAWWPKKDSNYGYTF | TGTGCCTGGTGGCCTAAAAAAGACAGTAACTATGGCTACACCTTC
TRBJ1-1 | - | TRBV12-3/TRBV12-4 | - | CASSTDSKGTEAFF | TGTGCCAGCAGTACAGACAGTAAAGGCACTGAAGCTTTCTTT
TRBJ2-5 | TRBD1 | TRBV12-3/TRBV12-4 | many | CASSPTGQGETQYF | TGTGCCAGCAGTCCGACGGGACAGGGGGAGACCCAGTACTTC
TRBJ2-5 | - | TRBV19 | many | CASSILGNQETQYF | TGTGCCAGTAGTATCCTGGGCAACCAAGAGACCCAGTACTTC
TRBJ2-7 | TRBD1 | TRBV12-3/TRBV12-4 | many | CASSHTGGAWYEQYF | TGTGCCAGCAGTCATACAGGGGGCGCTTGGTACGAGCAGTACTTC
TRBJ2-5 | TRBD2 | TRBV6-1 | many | CASQLAGETQYF | TGTGCCAGCCAACTAGCGGGGGAGACCCAGTACTTC
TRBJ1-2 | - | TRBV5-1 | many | CASSPHGAGKGANYGYTF | TGCGCCAGCAGCCCCCATGGGGCCGGGAAAGGTGCTAACTATGGCTACACCTTC
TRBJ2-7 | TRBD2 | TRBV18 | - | CASSLKRLAGVMKYEQYF | TGTGCCAGCTCACTAAAGAGACTAGCGGGAGTTATGAAGTACGAGCAGTACTTC
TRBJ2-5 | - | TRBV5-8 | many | CASSLAPVIGETQYF | TGTGCCAGCAGCTTGGCCCCAGTCATAGGGGAGACCCAGTACTTC
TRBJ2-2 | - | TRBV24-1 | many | CATKHGLAGELFF | TGTGCCACCAAGCATGGCTTAGCCGGGGAGCTGTTTTTT
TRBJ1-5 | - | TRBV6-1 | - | CASRRELTGINQPQHF | TGTGCCAGCAGACGGGAACTGACAGGCATCAATCAGCCCCAGCATTTT
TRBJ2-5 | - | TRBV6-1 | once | CASRATGGVRAQYF | TGTGCCAGCAGGGCCACTGGCGGGGTTCGGGCCCAGTACTTC
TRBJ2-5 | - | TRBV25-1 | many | CASSEKGGVAAGYETQYF | TGTGCCAGCAGTGAAAAGGGGGGGGTGGCAGCGGGATATGAGACCCAGTACTTC
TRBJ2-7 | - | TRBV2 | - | CASSEGYNYEQYF | TGTGCCAGCAGTGAGGGCTACAACTACGAGCAGTACTTC
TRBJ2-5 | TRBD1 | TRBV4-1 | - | CASSQDSGQGYQETQYF | TGCGCCAGCAGCCAAGATAGCGGACAGGGTTATCAAGAGACCCAGTACTTC
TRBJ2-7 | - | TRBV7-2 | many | CASSLLTSYEQYF | TGTGCCAGCAGCTTACTAACCTCCTACGAGCAGTACTTC
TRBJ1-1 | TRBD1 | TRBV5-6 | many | CASSLSVGQGPTTEAFF | TGTGCCAGCAGCTTGTCGGTGGGACAGGGACCAACGACTGAAGCTTTCTTT
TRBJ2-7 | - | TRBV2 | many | CASSSAVGSYEQYF | TGTGCCAGCAGCTCCGCGGTTGGCTCCTACGAGCAGTACTTC
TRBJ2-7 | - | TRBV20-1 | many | CSARLSGGRAYEQYF | TGCAGTGCTAGATTAAGTGGTGGGCGGGCCTACGAGCAGTACTTC
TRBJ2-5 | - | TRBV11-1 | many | CASRASTQETQYF | TGTGCCAGCAGGGCCAGCACCCAAGAGACCCAGTACTTC
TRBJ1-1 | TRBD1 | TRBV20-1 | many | CSARVNRGHTEAFF | TGCAGTGCTAGAGTAAACAGGGGCCACACTGAAGCTTTCTTT
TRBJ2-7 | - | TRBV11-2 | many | CASSTGTPKSSYEQYF | TGTGCCAGCAGCACCGGGACTCCAAAAAGCTCCTACGAGCAGTACTTC
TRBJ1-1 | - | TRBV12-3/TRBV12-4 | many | CASSFRGGPEAFF | TGTGCCAGCAGTTTCCGGGGAGGGCCTGAAGCTTTCTTT
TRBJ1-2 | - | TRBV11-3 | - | CASSLGQFPFYGYTF | TGTGCCAGCAGCTTAGGCCAGTTCCCATTTTATGGCTACACCTTC
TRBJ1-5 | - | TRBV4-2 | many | CASSQAPITSGNQPQHF | TGTGCCAGCAGCCAAGCCCCTATCACTTCTGGCAATCAGCCCCAGCATTTT
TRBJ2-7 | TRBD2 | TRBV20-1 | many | CSAKGLAETYEQYF | TGCAGTGCTAAGGGACTAGCGGAAACCTACGAGCAGTACTTC
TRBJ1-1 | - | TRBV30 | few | CAWSSGINTEAFF | TGTGCCTGGAGCTCAGGGATTAACACTGAAGCTTTCTTT
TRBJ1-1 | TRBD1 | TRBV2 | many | CATEDREASEAFF | TGTGCCACCGAGGACAGGGAGGCTTCTGAAGCTTTCTTT
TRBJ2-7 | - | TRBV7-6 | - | CASSYDVSYEQYF | TGTGCCAGCAGCTATGATGTCTCCTACGAGCAGTACTTC
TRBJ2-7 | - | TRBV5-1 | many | CASSSRTKLDEQYF | TGCGCCAGCAGCTCGAGGACTAAACTCGACGAGCAGTACTTC
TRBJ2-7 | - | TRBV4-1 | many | CASSQGLSADGGEQYF | TGCGCCAGCAGCCAAGGTCTATCGGCCGACGGAGGCGAGCAGTACTTC
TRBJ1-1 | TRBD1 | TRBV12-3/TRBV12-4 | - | CASKLLAGGPNTEAFF | TGTGCCAGCAAATTACTAGCAGGGGGTCCGAACACTGAAGCTTTCTTT
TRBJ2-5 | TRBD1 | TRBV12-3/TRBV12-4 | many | CASSAPGQAETQYF | TGTGCCAGCAGCGCCCCGGGACAGGCGGAGACCCAGTACTTC
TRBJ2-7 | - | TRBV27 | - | CASSLGGGSFYEQYF | TGTGCCAGCAGCTTAGGGGGGGGCTCATTCTACGAGCAGTACTTC
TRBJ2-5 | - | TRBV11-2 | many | CASSLPGRKQETQYF | TGTGCCAGCAGCCTACCGGGACGTAAGCAAGAGACCCAGTACTTC
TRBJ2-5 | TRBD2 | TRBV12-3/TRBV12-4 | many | CTSSFGSYGGRREETQYF | TGTACCAGCAGTTTCGGTTCCTATGGCGGGAGGCGTGAAGAGACCCAGTACTTC
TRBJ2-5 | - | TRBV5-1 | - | CASSLWKGGGIQETQYF | TGCGCCAGCAGCCTCTGGAAGGGGGGAGGGATACAAGAGACCCAGTACTTC
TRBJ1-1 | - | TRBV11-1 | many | CASSFRGRDLEAFF | TGTGCCAGCAGCTTTCGGGGAAGGGACCTTGAAGCTTTCTTT
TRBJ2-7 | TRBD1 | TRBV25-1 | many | CASSNGTGVEEQYF | TGTGCCAGCAGTAACGGGACAGGGGTCGAGGAGCAGTACTTC
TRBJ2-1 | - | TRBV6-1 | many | CASRDTSSKASYNEQFF | TGTGCCAGCAGGGATACTAGTTCGAAGGCCTCCTACAATGAGCAGTTCTTC
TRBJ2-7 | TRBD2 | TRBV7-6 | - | CASSPSVGGSHYEQYF | TGTGCCAGCAGCCCAAGCGTGGGGGGGAGTCATTACGAGCAGTACTTC
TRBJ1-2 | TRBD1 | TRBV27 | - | CASSNTGTGTYGYTF | TGTGCCAGCAGTAACACCGGGACAGGGACTTATGGCTACACCTTC
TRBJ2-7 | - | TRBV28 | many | CASSLVGGSYEQYF | TGTGCCAGCAGTTTAGTGGGGGGCAGCTACGAGCAGTACTTC
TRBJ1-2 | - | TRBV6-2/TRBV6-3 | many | CASKEGLGYTF | TGTGCCAGCAAGGAGGGCCTGGGCTACACCTTC